A selection of T cell receptor beta chains follows, all from one sample in a study of neoadjuvant anti-PD-1 for oral cavity cancer. Profiling relied on immunoSEQ multiplex PCR, and the TCRdb table lists in-frame clones only, not all of them. The data contain 10,000 or so clones, just under 70% of them singletons. The sample in question was PBMCs, obtained after nivolumab (anti-PD-1) treatment. These receptors all come from a person between 40 and 85 years old with oral cavity squamous cell carcinoma. Each CDR3 is given with its conserved first and last residue.

V: TRBV7-9; CDR3: CASVIAGGSSYNEQFF
V: TRBV19; CDR3: CASSIPGNSGANVLTF
V: TRBV5-1; CDR3: CASSLGAGLPGANVLTF
V: TRBV14; CDR3: CASSQDKDTQYF
V: TRBV6-5; CDR3: CASRVGGRTEAFF
V: TRBV5-1; CDR3: CASSLSIGRVRPGTDTQYF
V: TRBV10-2; CDR3: CASSVAQESSLYGYTF
V: TRBV7-9; CDR3: CASSFAGRMDEQFF
V: TRBV6-5; CDR3: CASRSAGNKGQPQHF
V: TRBV5-1; CDR3: CASSAGQEHYEQYF
V: TRBV7-9; CDR3: CASSLQGRESPLHF
V: TRBV4-2; CDR3: CASSQDAGLGGEKLFF
V: TRBV19; CDR3: CASRTVGSGANVLTF
V: TRBV4-2; CDR3: CASSQEGGTSVYNEQFF
V: TRBV11-2; CDR3: CASSLGTSGGMFEKLFF
V: TRBV10-3; CDR3: CAISEIRGRNTEAFF
V: TRBV10-3; CDR3: CAIRGTAYNEQFF
V: TRBV9; CDR3: CASSRGGPSYNEQFF
V: TRBV19; CDR3: CATTTGTVKAGANVLTF
V: TRBV6-5; CDR3: CASSYTPGQSNSPLHF
V: TRBV10-3; CDR3: CANGDTGRSYEQYF
V: TRBV5-4; CDR3: CASSLIDTGELFF
V: TRBV5-4; CDR3: CASSSFREQFF
V: TRBV7-6; CDR3: CASTINRGPYEQYF
V: TRBV5-1; CDR3: CASSLNRGPSEQYF
V: TRBV5-1; CDR3: CASSLAGLIETQYF
V: TRBV7-2; CDR3: CASSQAGGPGDTQYF
V: TRBV6-1; CDR3: CASSEVRGTEAFF
V: TRBV6-1; CDR3: CASSETSANSPLHF
V: TRBV5-5; CDR3: CASSLGGTGLNTGELFF
V: TRBV6-1; CDR3: CASRREDSSNYGYTF
V: TRBV11-2; CDR3: CASSLVRGTYEQYF
V: TRBV5-1; CDR3: CASSLDIRRTAAYEQYF